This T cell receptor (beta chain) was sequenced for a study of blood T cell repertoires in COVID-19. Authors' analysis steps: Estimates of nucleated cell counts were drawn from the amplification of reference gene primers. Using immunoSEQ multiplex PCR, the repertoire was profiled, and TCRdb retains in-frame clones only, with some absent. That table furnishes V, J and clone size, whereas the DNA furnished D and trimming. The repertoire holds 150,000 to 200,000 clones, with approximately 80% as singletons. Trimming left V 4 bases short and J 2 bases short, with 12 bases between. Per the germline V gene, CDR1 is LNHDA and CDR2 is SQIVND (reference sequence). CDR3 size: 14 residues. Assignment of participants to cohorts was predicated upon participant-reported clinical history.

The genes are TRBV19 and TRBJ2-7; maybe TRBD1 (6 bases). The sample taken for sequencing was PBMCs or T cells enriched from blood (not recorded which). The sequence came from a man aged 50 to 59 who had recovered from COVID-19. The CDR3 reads CASSTRDITYEQYF. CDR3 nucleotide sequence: TGTGCCAGTAGTACCCGGGACATAACCTACGAGCAGTACTTC.